The rows below give T cell receptor beta chains drawn from one sample of a study of blood T cell repertoires in COVID-19. TCRdb's copy holds only in-frame clones and misses some; the assay was immunoSEQ multiplex PCR. This table has 200,000 to 250,000 clones, around 88% appearing once. Sequencing was carried out using peripheral blood. The origin of the receptors is a woman in her twenties or thirties with COVID-19, enrolled during active disease. CDR3s include the opening cysteine and the closing phenylalanine or tryptophan. D genes are given only for firm matches. Only some rows state a clone size, as once, few, many or a class for expanded clones.

TRBJ2-3	once	16	-	TRBV18	TGTGCCAGCTCACCATCCCCCAGGGGTGGCACAGATACGCAGTATTTT	CASSPSPRGGTDTQYF
TRBJ1-3	-	15	TRBD1	TRBV4-3	TGCGCCAGCAGCATGGGACAGGGTTCAGGAAACACCATATATTTT	CASSMGQGSGNTIYF
TRBJ2-7	-	15	TRBD2	TRBV20-1	TGCAGTGCTAGTCTAGCGGGGGGGCCTTCGTACGAGCAGTACTTC	CSASLAGGPSYEQYF
TRBJ2-7	-	14	TRBD1	TRBV4-2	TGTGCCAGCAGCCCCCGACAGGGTCCTATTGAGCAGTACTTC	CASSPRQGPIEQYF
TRBJ2-3	-	14	TRBD2	TRBV10-3	TGTGCCATCAGTCGGACTAGTGAGACAGATACGCAGTATTTT	CAISRTSETDTQYF
TRBJ1-1	-	14	-	TRBV9	TGTGCCAGCAGCGTTGGACAGTTGAACACTGAAGCTTTCTTT	CASSVGQLNTEAFF
TRBJ2-3	-	18	TRBD2	TRBV13	TGTGCCAGCAGCTTAAATAGCGGGGGGGCCAGGAGCACAGATACGCAGTATTTT	CASSLNSGGARSTDTQYF
TRBJ2-1	-	15	TRBD2	TRBV18	TGTGCCAGCTCAGTACCGGGACTAGCGATCAATGAGCAGTTCTTC	CASSVPGLAINEQFF
TRBJ2-1	-	13	-	TRBV5-6	TGTGCCAGCAGCTTAATGCGGGGCCATGAGCAGTTCTTC	CASSLMRGHEQFF
TRBJ2-3	-	15	TRBD2	TRBV7-9	TGTGCCAGCAGCCTGCGGGGGGGGGTCACAGATACGCAGTATTTT	CASSLRGGVTDTQYF
TRBJ1-1	-	15	-	TRBV6-2/TRBV6-3	TGTGCCAGCAGCACCCGCCATCCAGAGGACACTGAAGCTTTCTTT	CASSTRHPEDTEAFF
TRBJ1-1	-	14	-	TRBV5-1	TGCGCCAGCAGCTTGGGGGGTGAGGGCACTGAAGCTTTCTTT	CASSLGGEGTEAFF
TRBJ1-2	once	17	-	TRBV4-1	TGCGCCAGCAGCCACGATAGTGGACAACTCCTCAACTATGGCTACACCTTC	CASSHDSGQLLNYGYTF
TRBJ1-2	-	15	TRBD1	TRBV6-6	TGTGCCAGCAGTTACCACCCGGGACAGTGGGGCGGCTACACCTTC	CASSYHPGQWGGYTF
TRBJ2-1	-	14	-	TRBV11-2	TGTGCCAGCAGCTTAGTCAAAAAGCCGGGGGAGCAGTTCTTC	CASSLVKKPGEQFF
TRBJ2-5	-	16	TRBD2	TRBV2	TGTGCCAGCAGTCGAGCGGGGGGGATAGCCCAAGAGACCCAGTACTTC	CASSRAGGIAQETQYF
TRBJ2-1	-	15	TRBD2	TRBV2	TGTGCCAGCAGACGACTAGCGGGGGGGCCGGGTGAGCAGTTCTTC	CASRRLAGGPGEQFF
TRBJ1-4	-	15	TRBD1	TRBV6-5	TGTGCCAGCAGCTACAGGGGCGGGGTGGGTGAAAAACTGTTTTTT	CASSYRGGVGEKLFF
TRBJ1-2	-	13	TRBD1	TRBV5-4	TGTGCCAGCAGCTTTGGACAGGGTTATGGCTACACCTTC	CASSFGQGYGYTF
TRBJ2-3	-	16	TRBD2	TRBV7-2	TGTGCCAGCAGCCCGACTAGCGGGGGTGTCGCAGATACGCAGTATTTT	CASSPTSGGVADTQYF